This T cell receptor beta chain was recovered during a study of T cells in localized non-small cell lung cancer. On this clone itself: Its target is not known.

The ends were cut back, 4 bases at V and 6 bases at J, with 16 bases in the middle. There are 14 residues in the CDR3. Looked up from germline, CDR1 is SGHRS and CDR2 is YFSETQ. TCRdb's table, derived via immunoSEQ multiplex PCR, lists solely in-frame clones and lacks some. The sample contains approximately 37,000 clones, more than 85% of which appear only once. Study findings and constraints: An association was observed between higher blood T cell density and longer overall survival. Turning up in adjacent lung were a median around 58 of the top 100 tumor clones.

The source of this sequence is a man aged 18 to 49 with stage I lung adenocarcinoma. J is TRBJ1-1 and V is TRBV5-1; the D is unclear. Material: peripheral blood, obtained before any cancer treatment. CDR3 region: CASSTEPAIPEAFF. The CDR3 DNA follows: TGCGCCAGCAGCACGGAGCCGGCAATTCCTGAAGCTTTCTTT.